This TCR beta chain was profiled in a study of cytomegalovirus exposure and HLA in healthy donors. V was trimmed by 0 bases and J by 3 bases, leaving 12 bases between them. CDR3 size: 15 residues. CDR1 and CDR2 from the germline V gene are LGHNA and YSLEER. Worth noting for this clone: What it binds is not known.

Study-wide points: A later analysis found TCR association rates differed by HLA locus, highest for DRB1 and lowest for HLA-C. Some V segments, TRBV6-2 and TRBV6-3 among them, were indistinguishable and were therefore excluded.

PCR involved 60 Vbeta and 13 Jbeta primers. Repertoires were generated with immunoSEQ multiplex PCR, while TCRdb's copy carries only in-frame clones and drops some. This sample has 120,000 or so clones; about three quarters occur once, and the top ten carry around 1.3%. The specimen sequenced was PBMCs. J is TRBJ2-7 and V is TRBV4-3; D is unresolved. The sequence was obtained from a woman under 40 in good health and CMV-seronegative. The CDR3 loop reads CASSQESSRLYEQYF. The CDR3 DNA sequence: TGCGCCAGCAGCCAAGAGTCGTCCAGACTCTACGAGCAGTACTTC.